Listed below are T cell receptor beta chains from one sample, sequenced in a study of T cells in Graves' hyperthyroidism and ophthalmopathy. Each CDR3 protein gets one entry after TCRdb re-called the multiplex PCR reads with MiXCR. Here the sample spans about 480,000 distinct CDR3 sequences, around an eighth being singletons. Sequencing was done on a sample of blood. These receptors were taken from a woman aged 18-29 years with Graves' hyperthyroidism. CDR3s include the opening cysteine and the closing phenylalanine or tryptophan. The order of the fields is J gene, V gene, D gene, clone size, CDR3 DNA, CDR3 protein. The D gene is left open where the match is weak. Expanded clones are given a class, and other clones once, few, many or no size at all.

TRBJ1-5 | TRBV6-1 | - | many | TGTGCCAGCAGTGACAGCAATCAGCCCCAGCATTTT | CASSDSNQPQHF
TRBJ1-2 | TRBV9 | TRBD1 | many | TGTGCCAGCAGCGTAGAGTCGGGGGAGGGGGCGGACTATGGCTACACCTTC | CASSVESGEGADYGYTF
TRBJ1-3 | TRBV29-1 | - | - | TGCAGCGCCGGGGGCTTTGACACCATATATTTT | CSAGGFDTIYF
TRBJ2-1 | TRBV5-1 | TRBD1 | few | TGCGCCAGCAGCCCGGACAGGGGCTACAATGAGCAGTTCTTC | CASSPDRGYNEQFF
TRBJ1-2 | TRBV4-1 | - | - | TGCGCCAGCAGACAGGCTCCTAACTATGGCTACACCTTC | CASRQAPNYGYTF
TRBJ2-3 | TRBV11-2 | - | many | TGTGCCAGCAGCCCCCGACCCACTAGCACAGATACGCAGTATTTT | CASSPRPTSTDTQYF
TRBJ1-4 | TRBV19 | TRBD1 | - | TGTGCCAGTAGTACCCCTCGACAGGGGGCGTATGAAAAACTGTTTTTT | CASSTPRQGAYEKLFF
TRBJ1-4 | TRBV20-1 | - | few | TGCAGTGCCCCGCTTCAAAGGGAGAAACTGTTTTTT | CSAPLQREKLFF
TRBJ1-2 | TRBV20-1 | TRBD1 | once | TGCAGTGCTAGAGATCCACAGGGGGTTGGTGGCTACACCTTC | CSARDPQGVGGYTF
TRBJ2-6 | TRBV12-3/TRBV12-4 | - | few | TGTGCCAGCAGGGATGTCTCTGGGGCCAACGTCCTGACTTTC | CASRDVSGANVLTF
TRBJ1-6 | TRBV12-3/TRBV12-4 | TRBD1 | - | TGTGCCAGCAGAAGGGACAGGGGGCCTTCACCCCTCCACTTT | CASRRDRGPSPLHF
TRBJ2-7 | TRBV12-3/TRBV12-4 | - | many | TGTGCCAGCAGTTTAGGCCGGTCAGAGGGCTACGAGCAGTACTTC | CASSLGRSEGYEQYF
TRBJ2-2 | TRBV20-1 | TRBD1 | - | TGCAGTGCGCTGGACAGGGATGAGTCGGCCGGGGAGCTGTTTTTT | CSALDRDESAGELFF
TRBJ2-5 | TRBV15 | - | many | TGTGCCACCAGCATGGACGCGGGAGAGACCCAGTACTTC | CATSMDAGETQYF
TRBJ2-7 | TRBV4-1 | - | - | TGCGCCAGCAGCCAAGTCCTAGTGCCGGGCGGGGAATACGAGCAGTACTTC | CASSQVLVPGGEYEQYF
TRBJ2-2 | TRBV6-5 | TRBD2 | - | TGTGCCAGCAGTTACTTGTCCCTAGCGGGAGATACCGGGGAGCTGTTTTTT | CASSYLSLAGDTGELFF
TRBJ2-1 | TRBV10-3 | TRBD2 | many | TGTGCCACCCTAGCGGAGAGCTCCTACAATGAGCAGTTCTTC | CATLAESSYNEQFF
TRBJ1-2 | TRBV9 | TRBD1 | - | TGTGCCAGCAGCGTGACAGGGGGCACCTCTGGAGGCTACACCTTC | CASSVTGGTSGGYTF
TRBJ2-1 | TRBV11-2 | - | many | TGTGCCAGCAGCCCCCTAAAGGGCAGGAGCTCCTACAATGAGCAGTTCTTC | CASSPLKGRSSYNEQFF
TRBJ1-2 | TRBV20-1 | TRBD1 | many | TGCAGTGCTACCCTCCCGGGACAGGGGACCGGTGGCTACACCTTC | CSATLPGQGTGGYTF
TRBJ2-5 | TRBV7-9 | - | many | TGTGCCAGCAGCTTCACAGGGCAAGAGACCCAGTACTTC | CASSFTGQETQYF
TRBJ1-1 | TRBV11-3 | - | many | TGTGCCAGCAGCTTAAGGAACCAAGCTTTCTTT | CASSLRNQAFF
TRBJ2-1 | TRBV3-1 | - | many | TGTGCCAGCAGCCAAGGCTATTCAGGGGGGTATGAGCAGTTCTTC | CASSQGYSGGYEQFF
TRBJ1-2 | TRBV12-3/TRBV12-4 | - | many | TGTGCCAGCAGTTTACATATCTGGCAGGAACTTGGCTACACCTTC | CASSLHIWQELGYTF
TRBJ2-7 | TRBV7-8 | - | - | TGTGCCAGCAGCTTAACCAGGGACACCTCCTACGAGCAGTACTTC | CASSLTRDTSYEQYF
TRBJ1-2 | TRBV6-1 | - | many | TGTGCCAGCAGTTATGAACAGAACTATGGCTACACCTTC | CASSYEQNYGYTF
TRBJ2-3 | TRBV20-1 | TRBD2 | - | TGCGCGGGAGGGCGGGACACAGATACGCAGTATTTT | CAGGRDTDTQYF
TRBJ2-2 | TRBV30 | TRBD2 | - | TGTGCCTGGACTAGCGGGAGTTCTCCGGGGGGGGAGCTGTTTTTT | CAWTSGSSPGGELFF